These T cell receptor beta chains were read from a single sample in a study of identical twins. TCRdb ran MiXCR on the 5' RACE reads and lists one entry per CDR3 protein. The data show about 200,000 distinct CDR3 sequences, 15% to 20% seen once. These same data were also listed under a study on T cells expressing NK-cell markers.

Material: CD8+ T cells sorted from blood. The receptors were gathered from a woman aged 18-35 years in good health. Each CDR3 is given with its conserved first and last residue. A D gene is named only where the DNA matches it firmly. Size is stated for part of the rows, as once, few or many counts, or as a class when the clone is expanded.

j_call d_call clone_size v_call cdr3_nt cdr3_aa
TRBJ2-3 . . TRBV5-1 TGCGCCAGCAGCTTGGTTCGGGACAGCACAGATACGCAGTATTTT CASSLVRDSTDTQYF
TRBJ2-5 . few TRBV11-2 TGTGCCAGCAGCTCATCCCGGGGTTCCCTACAAGAGACCCAGTACTTC CASSSSRGSLQETQYF
TRBJ2-3 . few TRBV6-2/TRBV6-3 TGTGCCAGCAGTTCCGGACCTACCGCTAGCACAGATACGCAGTATTTT CASSSGPTASTDTQYF
TRBJ2-1 . few TRBV11-2 TGTGCCAGCAGCTATGAGCCGAAAAGGGGGCAGTTCTTC CASSYEPKRGQFF
TRBJ2-1 . . TRBV20-1 TGCAGTGCTTACCGGGAAGGGGGGCTTTTTGAGCAGTTCTTC CSAYREGGLFEQFF
TRBJ2-1 TRBD1 few TRBV29-1 TGCAGCGCCAAGGACAGGGGCCGAACGTACAATGAGCAGTTCTTC CSAKDRGRTYNEQFF
TRBJ2-2 TRBD2 few TRBV7-9 TGTGCCAGCAGCCATAAGGGAGGGACCGGGGAGCTGTTTTTT CASSHKGGTGELFF
TRBJ2-1 TRBD2 few TRBV4-3 TGCGCCAGCAGCCACGCCGGGACTACGGGCGATGAGCAGTTCTTC CASSHAGTTGDEQFF
TRBJ1-1 TRBD1 few TRBV14 TGTGCCAGCACACAGGGGGGCACTGAAGCTTTCTTT CASTQGGTEAFF
TRBJ1-2 . few TRBV6-6 TGTGCCAGCAATTCAGGGGACGGCTACACCTTC CASNSGDGYTF
TRBJ2-1 . . TRBV14 TGTGCCAGCAGCCAGTCGGACTCTTCGTCGGGCAATGAGCAGTTCTTC CASSQSDSSSGNEQFF
TRBJ2-7 TRBD1 . TRBV7-9 TGTGCCAGCAGCGCGGACAGGGAGTTCTACGAGCAGTACTTC CASSADREFYEQYF
TRBJ2-7 . few TRBV5-5 TGTGCCAGCAGCCCCGCATGGGACGAGCAGTACTTC CASSPAWDEQYF
TRBJ2-1 . . TRBV27 TGTGCCAGCAGTGGGGACACGGCCCGGTTAGAGCAGTTCTTC CASSGDTARLEQFF
TRBJ1-2 . . TRBV7-8 TGTGCCAGCAGCAGGGGGGACTATGGCTACACCTTC CASSRGDYGYTF
TRBJ1-2 . . TRBV7-3 TGTGCCAGCGGCCACGGGGGAATAGGCTACACCTTC CASGHGGIGYTF
TRBJ1-2 . . TRBV24-1 TGTGCCACCAGTGATTTGGGAGGGTCTAAGGTTCTTGGCTACACCTTC CATSDLGGSKVLGYTF
TRBJ2-7 . few TRBV7-8 TGTGCCAGCAGCTTAGACCGCCCGATCGAGCAGTACTTC CASSLDRPIEQYF
TRBJ2-1 . . TRBV20-1 TGCAGTGGATGGGGGTCGGGGGATGAGCAGTTCTTC CSGWGSGDEQFF
TRBJ2-1 . few TRBV6-6 TGTGCCAGCGGTTCTAGTTACTATGAGCAGTTCTTC CASGSSYYEQFF
TRBJ1-1 . . TRBV24-1 TGTGCCACCAGAAGCCACCCACCGAACACTGAAGCTTTCTTT CATRSHPPNTEAFF
TRBJ2-7 . . TRBV6-5 TGTGCCAGCAGCCAGGACAAATGGCGCTACGAGCAGTACTTC CASSQDKWRYEQYF
TRBJ1-1 . many TRBV6-5 TGTGCCAGCAGTTACAGCGGAGGATTGAACACTGAAGCTTTCTTT CASSYSGGLNTEAFF
TRBJ2-7 TRBD1 few TRBV12-3/TRBV12-4 TGTGCCAGCAGTTTGACAGGGGAACAATCCGAGCAGTACTTC CASSLTGEQSEQYF
TRBJ1-4 . . TRBV12-3/TRBV12-4 TGTGCCAGCAGAAAATCGCCGGAAAAACTGTTTTTT CASRKSPEKLFF
TRBJ2-1 . . TRBV29-1 TGCAGCGTTGAAGATTTGGCCACCTTAAATGAGCAGTTCTTC CSVEDLATLNEQFF
TRBJ2-7 TRBD1 many TRBV20-1 TGCAGTGCTAGAGATAACAGGGGCTCCTACGAGCAGTACTTC CSARDNRGSYEQYF
TRBJ2-7 TRBD1 . TRBV9 TGTGCCAGCAGCGTAGAGGGGGCTCCCTCCTACGAGCAGTACTTC CASSVEGAPSYEQYF